The clone carrying this TCR beta chain came up once. Its target is unknown. This entry belongs to a study of cytomegalovirus exposure and HLA in healthy donors. Points from the study as a whole: Some V segments (TRBV6-2 and TRBV6-3 among them) were excluded as indistinguishable. CMV serostatus was the only immune exposure information that was available.

The CDR3 length is 15 residues. Germline lookup yields CDR1 LNHDA and CDR2 SQIVND (reference sequence). The V end was cut by 5 bases, the J end by 0 bases, with 14 bases between. PCR was performed using 60 Vbeta and 13 Jbeta primers. The method was immunoSEQ multiplex PCR; TCRdb's version includes in-frame clones alone and lacks a portion of them. Found here are approximately 150,000 clones, around 68% of them singletons; the top ten hold over 9.5%. The chain employs TRBV19 and TRBJ2-7, with a tentative D call TRBD2 (5 bases). This receptor was taken from a man aged 25-45 years in good health and CMV-seropositive. The specimen sequenced was PBMCs. DNA for the CDR3: TGTGCCAGTAGTGACGCGTCGGGAACCTCCTACGAGCAGTACTTC. It yields the protein CASSDASGTSYEQYF.